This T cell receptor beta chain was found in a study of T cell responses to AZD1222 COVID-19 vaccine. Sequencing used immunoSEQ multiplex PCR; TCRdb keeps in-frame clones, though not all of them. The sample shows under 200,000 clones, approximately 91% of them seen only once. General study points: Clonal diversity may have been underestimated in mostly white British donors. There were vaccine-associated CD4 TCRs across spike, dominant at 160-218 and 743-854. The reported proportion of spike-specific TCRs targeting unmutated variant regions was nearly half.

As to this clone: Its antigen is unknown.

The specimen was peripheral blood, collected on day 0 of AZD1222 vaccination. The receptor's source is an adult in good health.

This CDR3 is CSVGGDEQFF. CDR3 in DNA: TGCAGCGTTGGAGGGGACGAGCAGTTCTTC. J is TRBJ2-1 and V is TRBV29-1; D may correspond to TRBD1 or TRBD2 (5 bases each). Trimming stripped 4 bases from V and 10 bases from J, with 8 bases between. The CDR3 length is 10 residues. Germline V lookup: CDR1 SQVTM, CDR2 ANQGSEA.